Given below is one TCR beta chain in context. This clone was seen a single time. Its binding antigen is unknown. Base quality data are lacking; no much larger clone is found one base away. The collaborating institutions used their own protocols to collect whole blood in K2EDTA tubes. For TCRbeta analysis, collaborators shipped samples in one of three forms: frozen whole blood, isolated PBMCs, or DNA extracted from either of those sample types. The CDR3 starts with the cysteine, ends with the phenylalanine, and has 14 residues. CDR3 DNA only is kept here, 42 bases in frame from base 1. CDR1 and CDR2 were assigned from the germline V gene as SNHLY and FYNNEI. The junction carries 10 bases between V and J, which are trimmed by 2 bases and 6 bases respectively. This sample is drawn from a study of blood T cell repertoires in COVID-19 (TCRdb year 2020). With regard to the full study: Collaborator samples came from the United States, Italy and Spain and covered acute and convalescent phases of COVID-19. The samples were drawn from the first 160 participants of the ongoing ImmuneRACE study and from 1,254 subjects provided by 6 global collaborators. The repertoires were released in a freely available public database meant as a resource for research on the immune response to SARS-CoV-2. The sample metadata nearly always contained a de-identified subject ID, COVID-19 status, age in years and sex. HLA class I and class II types, where available, came from metadata supplied by the sample provider rather than from assay-based typing. The prospective study material was composed of cDNA or gDNA derived from T cells, B-cell-depleted T cells, or PBMCs. The dataset comprised deeply sampled blood TCRbeta repertoires from subjects exposed to, actively infected with, or recovered from COVID-19. Broad study findings and their caveats: The quantity of clinical and demographic metadata differed by source and by participant and was supplied without curation.

TCRbeta CDR3 regions were amplified from genomic DNA using the immunoSEQ Assay, a bias-controlled multiplex PCR. The original pipeline was this. The number of nucleated cells in each sample was estimated by amplification of reference gene primers within the assay. To quantify the absolute abundance of each unique TCRbeta CDR3 rearrangement, sequence reads were collapsed and filtered. For each sample, productive Simpson clonality was calculated as the square root of Simpson's diversity index over productive rearrangements. This is the immuneACCESS table as TCRdb keeps it, with only in-frame sequences that have V and J called. A part of the clones is gone; compared with another copy, unresolved V genes explain less than half, and the rest is unexplained. V, J and clone size are those of that table, while D and trimming were read from the DNA. This sample gives a few hundred thousand clones in total; approximately 85% of them show up just once. The ten largest clones capture under 2% of the sample.

The specimen was peripheral blood. The V and J genes are TRBV2 and TRBJ2-2, with the D gene not confidently named. The receptor comes from a woman aged 45-65 years with acute or convalescent COVID-19. The nucleotide sequence is TGTGCCAGCAGTGAAAGCGTAAGCCCCGGGGAGCTGTTTTTT. This encodes CASSESVSPGELFF.